This is a list of T cell receptor beta chains from one sample in a study of OX40 agonist ivuxolimab in advanced cancers. Sequencing was performed with immunoSEQ multiplex PCR; in TCRdb, only in-frame clones are kept and a portion is missing. The sample shows 40,000 to 50,000 clones, 88% of them seen only once. Sequenced material: CD4+ or CD8+ T cells sorted from blood, taken in a trial of the OX40 agonist ivuxolimab. The receptor source for this set is an adult with an advanced solid tumor such as melanoma, head and neck, liver or kidney cancer. Each CDR3 is given with its conserved first and last residue. D genes are given only for firm matches. Size tells how often a clone was seen (once, few, many) or the class of an expanded clone, and some rows leave it out.

clone_size | j_call | d_call | v_call | cdr3_aa | cdr3_nt
- | TRBJ2-5 | - | TRBV9 | CASSVGTLETQYF | TGTGCCAGCAGCGTCGGGACTCTAGAGACCCAGTACTTC
- | TRBJ1-6 | - | TRBV7-2 | CASSLVLEGNSPLHF | TGTGCCAGCAGCTTAGTTCTGGAGGGGAATTCACCCCTCCACTTT
- | TRBJ2-1 | - | TRBV7-2 | CASSLGRHQAQFF | TGTGCCAGCAGCTTGGGACGCCACCAAGCGCAGTTCTTC
- | TRBJ2-3 | - | TRBV7-9 | CASSTLTNTQYF | TGTGCCAGCAGCACCCTAACAAATACGCAGTATTTT
- | TRBJ1-1 | TRBD1 | TRBV19 | CAIRKGAGEKNTEAFF | TGTGCCATCAGGAAGGGGGCAGGGGAAAAGAACACTGAAGCTTTCTTT
- | TRBJ2-1 | - | TRBV7-2 | CASSSVWGTHNEQFF | TGTGCCAGCAGCTCGGTGTGGGGCACACACAATGAGCAGTTCTTC
- | TRBJ1-2 | - | TRBV5-6 | CASSLYDRSLGDYTF | TGTGCCAGCAGCTTATACGACAGAAGCCTGGGAGACTACACCTTC
- | TRBJ2-1 | - | TRBV7-9 | CASSSSGIGLLRDYNEQFF | TGTGCCAGCAGCTCGTCAGGGATCGGACTACTTCGTGACTACAATGAGCAGTTCTTC
few | TRBJ2-2 | - | TRBV6-5 | CASSYRGRGYAGELFF | TGTGCCAGCAGTTACCGGGGGCGAGGTTATGCCGGGGAGCTGTTTTTT
- | TRBJ2-7 | - | TRBV7-9 | CASSLVAGEQYF | TGTGCCAGCAGCTTAGTGGCTGGAGAGCAGTACTTC
- | TRBJ2-7 | TRBD2 | TRBV12-5 | CASGLGRDSGPAYEQYF | TGTGCTAGTGGTTTGGGCCGGGATAGCGGGCCAGCCTACGAGCAGTACTTC
- | TRBJ2-3 | - | TRBV5-4 | CASSLSLGSDTQYF | TGTGCCAGCAGCTTGTCCCTGGGTTCAGATACGCAGTATTTT
- | TRBJ2-1 | TRBD2 | TRBV11-3 | CASSLSLAGEGKQFF | TGTGCCAGCAGCTTATCTCTAGCGGGCGAAGGTAAGCAGTTCTTC
- | TRBJ2-2 | TRBD1 | TRBV7-2 | CASSSGTGDTGELFF | TGTGCCAGCAGCTCCGGGACAGGGGACACCGGGGAGCTGTTTTTT
- | TRBJ2-7 | - | TRBV9 | CASSLHGGREQYF | TGTGCCAGCAGCCTCCACGGGGGTCGCGAGCAGTACTTC
once | TRBJ1-5 | - | TRBV6-6 | CASSYLGGNQPQHF | TGTGCCAGCAGTTACCTCGGGGGCAATCAGCCCCAGCATTTT
- | TRBJ1-1 | - | TRBV19 | CASRTPNTEAFF | TGTGCCAGCCGGACACCTAACACTGAAGCTTTCTTT
- | TRBJ2-3 | - | TRBV19 | CASRGVGADTQYF | TGTGCCAGTAGGGGTGTGGGAGCAGATACGCAGTATTTT
once | TRBJ2-7 | TRBD1 | TRBV10-3 | CAISESYRDRAYF | TGTGCCATCAGTGAGTCTTACCGGGACAGGGCGTACTTC
- | TRBJ2-5 | TRBD2 | TRBV10-1 | CASSVASGPQETQYF | TGCGCCAGCAGTGTGGCTAGCGGGCCTCAAGAGACCCAGTACTTC
once | TRBJ2-1 | TRBD2 | TRBV9 | CASSVGTSGSSYNEQFF | TGTGCCAGCAGCGTAGGGACTAGCGGGAGCTCCTACAATGAGCAGTTCTTC
- | TRBJ2-3 | - | TRBV10-3 | CAISGSLDTDTQYF | TGTGCCATCAGTGGATCTTTAGACACAGATACGCAGTATTTT
- | TRBJ2-2 | - | TRBV5-1 | CASSWKWLGELFF | TGCGCCAGCAGCTGGAAGTGGCTCGGGGAGCTGTTTTTT
- | TRBJ2-5 | - | TRBV29-1 | CSVEELGTQYF | TGCAGCGTGGAAGAACTAGGGACCCAGTACTTC
- | TRBJ2-2 | - | TRBV9 | CASSVWGSGELFF | TGTGCCAGCAGCGTATGGGGGAGCGGGGAGCTGTTTTTT
- | TRBJ2-3 | - | TRBV29-1 | CSVRPLLGTDTQYF | TGCAGCGTTCGACCCCTTCTGGGCACAGATACGCAGTATTTT
- | TRBJ1-2 | - | TRBV7-9 | CASSLAVQEATYVGYTF | TGTGCCAGCAGCTTAGCGGTGCAGGAAGCTACCTATGTGGGCTACACCTTC
- | TRBJ2-3 | - | TRBV10-1 | CDRLWVLSRTDTQYF | TGCGATCGACTGTGGGTTCTCAGCAGGACAGATACGCAGTATTTT
few | TRBJ1-3 | - | TRBV7-9 | CASSLGQGGGNTIYF | TGTGCCAGCAGCTTAGGGCAGGGAGGTGGAAACACCATATATTTT
- | TRBJ2-7 | - | TRBV7-2 | CASSLGRGPYEQYF | TGTGCCAGCAGCTTAGGTCGGGGGCCCTACGAGCAGTACTTC
- | TRBJ1-5 | TRBD1 | TRBV28 | CASSLGQGFRQPQHF | TGTGCCAGCAGTTTGGGACAGGGGTTTAGACAGCCCCAGCATTTT
- | TRBJ2-3 | TRBD2 | TRBV6-1 | CATIAGEVTDTQYF | TGTGCCACCATAGCGGGAGAAGTGACAGATACGCAGTATTTT
- | TRBJ1-1 | - | TRBV7-9 | CASSSFLTNTEAFF | TGTGCCAGCAGCTCCTTCCTGACTAACACTGAAGCTTTCTTT
- | TRBJ2-2 | - | TRBV6-5 | CASSSVDRVFSGELFF | TGTGCCAGCAGTTCTGTCGACCGGGTATTCTCCGGGGAGCTGTTTTTT
- | TRBJ2-5 | - | TRBV5-4 | CASSLARGETQYF | TGTGCCAGCAGCTTGGCCAGGGGAGAGACCCAGTACTTC
- | TRBJ1-4 | - | TRBV12-1 | CASSLPQSEKLFF | TGTGCCAGCAGCTTACCCCAGAGTGAAAAACTGTTTTTT
- | TRBJ1-3 | - | TRBV19 | CASSIGWGSGNTIYF | TGTGCCAGTAGTATAGGATGGGGATCTGGAAACACCATATATTTT
- | TRBJ2-3 | TRBD2 | TRBV19 | CASSPAGRRTDTQYF | TGTGCCAGTAGTCCAGCCGGGAGGCGCACAGATACGCAGTATTTT
- | TRBJ2-1 | TRBD2 | TRBV29-1 | CSVGIGRVDEQFF | TGCAGCGTTGGAATCGGGAGGGTGGATGAGCAGTTCTTC
- | TRBJ2-7 | - | TRBV7-6 | CASSLVEVSYEQYF | TGTGCCAGCAGCTTGGTGGAGGTCAGCTACGAGCAGTACTTC
- | TRBJ1-1 | - | TRBV27 | CASSNRGSNTEAFF | TGTGCCAGCAGTAACCGGGGGTCGAACACTGAAGCTTTCTTT
- | TRBJ1-5 | - | TRBV18 | CASSAAPVLDQPQHF | TGTGCCAGCTCCGCAGCGCCCGTCCTAGATCAGCCCCAGCATTTT
once | TRBJ2-7 | TRBD1 | TRBV2 | CASRVGQGSSYEQYF | TGTGCCAGCAGGGTAGGACAGGGGAGCTCCTACGAGCAGTACTTC
- | TRBJ2-7 | - | TRBV5-1 | CASSFEWGPTTEQYF | TGCGCCAGCAGCTTCGAATGGGGTCCTACTACCGAGCAGTACTTC
- | TRBJ2-7 | TRBD1 | TRBV5-4 | CASSGGTGIDEQYF | TGTGCCAGCAGCGGGGGGACAGGGATCGACGAGCAGTACTTC